The clone carrying this TCR beta chain has just a few counts. Its specificity is unknown. The data derive from a study of beta chain features in type 1 diabetes. Points from the study as a whole: Naive, central memory and Treg TCRB repertoires appeared more alike in patients than in healthy donors. Short templates might get an advantage during PCR, and this would be equal in patients and controls. Among all four CD4+ subsets, Type 1 diabetes patients had TCRB CDR3s that were moderately but significantly shorter.

Investigators reverse transcribed all isolated RNA, so they sequenced expressed TCRB transcripts. Repertoires were generated with immunoSEQ multiplex PCR, while TCRdb's copy carries only in-frame clones and drops some. The sample contains about 900,000 clones, roughly 15% of which appear only once. Populations obtained by sorting all exceeded 95% purity. Germline loops: CDR1 KGHSH, CDR2 LQKENI. Trimming cost V 2 bases and J 2 bases, with 7 bases left between them. The CDR3 is made up of 14 amino acids. This chain joins TRBV18 and TRBJ2-1; D gene ambiguous. This clonotype originated in a woman younger than 30 in good health. The specimen was naive CD4+ T cells from blood. In nucleotides, the CDR3 is TGTGCCAGCTCACCAGTACACCCCTACAATGAGCAGTTCTTC. Translation gives CASSPVHPYNEQFF.